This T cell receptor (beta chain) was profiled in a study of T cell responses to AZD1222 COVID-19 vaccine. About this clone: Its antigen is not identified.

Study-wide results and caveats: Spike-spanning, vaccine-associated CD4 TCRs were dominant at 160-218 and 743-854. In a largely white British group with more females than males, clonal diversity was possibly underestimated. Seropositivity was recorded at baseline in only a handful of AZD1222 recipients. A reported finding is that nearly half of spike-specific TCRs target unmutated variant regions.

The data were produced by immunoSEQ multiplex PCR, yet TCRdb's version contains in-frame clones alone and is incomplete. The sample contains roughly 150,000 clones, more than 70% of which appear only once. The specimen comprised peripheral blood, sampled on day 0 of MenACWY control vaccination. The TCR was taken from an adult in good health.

The CDR3 sequence: CASSRTGSNEKLFF. The CDR3 DNA reads TGTGCCAGCAGCCGGACAGGGAGCAATGAAAAACTGTTTTTT. The V and J genes are TRBV5-4 and TRBJ1-4, with 8 bases aligning to TRBD1. V gave up 4 bases and J gave up 5 bases; unmatched junction bases: 4. CDR3 length equals 14 residues. The germline gives CDR1 SGHNT, CDR2 YYREEE (reference sequence).